This is a list of T cell receptor beta chains from one sample in a study of cytomegalovirus exposure and HLA in healthy donors. Sequencing used immunoSEQ multiplex PCR; TCRdb keeps in-frame clones, though not all of them. The table shows over 60,000 clones, with 95% to 97% occurring only once. Input material: PBMCs. These receptors were obtained from a man younger than 35 in good health and CMV-seronegative. The CDR3 runs from the conserved cysteine through the conserved F or W. D genes are given only for firm matches. Clone size is not always given. Where it is, it says once, few, many or a class for expanded clones.

clone size: -; D gene: TRBD1; V gene: TRBV4-1; J gene: TRBJ2-1; CDR3 DNA: TGCGCCAGCAGCCAAGACGGGGACAGCTTGAACAATGAGCAGTTCTTC; CDR3 protein: CASSQDGDSLNNEQFF
clone size: -; D gene: TRBD1; V gene: TRBV5-4; J gene: TRBJ1-2; CDR3 DNA: TGTGCCAGCAGCGGTCGGGACAGGGGGCCCAACTATGGCTACACCTTC; CDR3 protein: CASSGRDRGPNYGYTF
clone size: once; D gene: TRBD1; V gene: TRBV11-3; J gene: TRBJ2-1; CDR3 DNA: TGTGCCAGCAGCTTACGGGATCCAGGGGGAAATGAGCAGTTCTTC; CDR3 protein: CASSLRDPGGNEQFF
clone size: -; D gene: -; V gene: TRBV12-1; J gene: TRBJ2-7; CDR3 DNA: TGTGCCAGCAGCGCCTCCGGGACTACTACGCTGGAGCAGTACTTC; CDR3 protein: CASSASGTTTLEQYF
clone size: -; D gene: TRBD2; V gene: TRBV30; J gene: TRBJ2-7; CDR3 DNA: TGTGCCTGGAGTGTACGGTTGAGCGGGACGAGCTCCTACGAGCAGTACTTC; CDR3 protein: CAWSVRLSGTSSYEQYF
clone size: -; D gene: -; V gene: TRBV6-6; J gene: TRBJ2-1; CDR3 DNA: TGTGCCAGCAGTTACCTCGGGATGGATGAGCAGTTCTTC; CDR3 protein: CASSYLGMDEQFF
clone size: -; D gene: -; V gene: TRBV6-5; J gene: TRBJ1-5; CDR3 DNA: TGTGCCAGCAGTAGAACCGCAGGTAATCAGCCCCAGCATTTT; CDR3 protein: CASSRTAGNQPQHF
clone size: -; D gene: -; V gene: TRBV18; J gene: TRBJ1-4; CDR3 DNA: TGTGCCAGCTCACCGCAACAGGGAGGGGATGAAAAACTGTTTTTT; CDR3 protein: CASSPQQGGDEKLFF
clone size: once; D gene: -; V gene: TRBV29-1; J gene: TRBJ1-1; CDR3 DNA: TGCAGCGTTGGGTCGGGGTCTGAAGCTTTCTTT; CDR3 protein: CSVGSGSEAFF
clone size: -; D gene: TRBD1; V gene: TRBV2; J gene: TRBJ2-7; CDR3 DNA: TGTGCCAGCAGTGAAGCGGGGACAGGGGTCTACGAGCAGTACTTC; CDR3 protein: CASSEAGTGVYEQYF
clone size: -; D gene: -; V gene: TRBV11-1; J gene: TRBJ2-7; CDR3 DNA: TGTGCCAGCAGCTTAGAGGGGAATTACGAGCAGTACTTC; CDR3 protein: CASSLEGNYEQYF
clone size: -; D gene: -; V gene: TRBV6-5; J gene: TRBJ1-2; CDR3 DNA: TGTGCCAGCAGTTACTCCGGGGTACGGAAAGGCGGCTACACCTTC; CDR3 protein: CASSYSGVRKGGYTF
clone size: -; D gene: TRBD1; V gene: TRBV7-9; J gene: TRBJ1-4; CDR3 DNA: TGTGCCAGCAGCTTCTCCGGGACAGATAATGAAAAACTGTTTTTT; CDR3 protein: CASSFSGTDNEKLFF
clone size: -; D gene: TRBD1; V gene: TRBV2; J gene: TRBJ1-3; CDR3 DNA: TGTGCCAGCAGTTACCGGGACAGGGGGCCTGGAAACACCATATATTTT; CDR3 protein: CASSYRDRGPGNTIYF
clone size: -; D gene: -; V gene: TRBV27; J gene: TRBJ2-2; CDR3 DNA: TGTGCCAGCATGAGCGGGTCGCACACCGGGGAGCTGTTTTTT; CDR3 protein: CASMSGSHTGELFF
clone size: -; D gene: -; V gene: TRBV11-3; J gene: TRBJ2-7; CDR3 DNA: TGTGCCAGCAGCTTGCCAGGGAAAACCTACGAGCAGTACTTC; CDR3 protein: CASSLPGKTYEQYF
clone size: -; D gene: -; V gene: TRBV27; J gene: TRBJ2-4; CDR3 DNA: TGTGCCAGCAGTACAGGGTCGCTACTAGCCAAAAACATTCAGTACTTC; CDR3 protein: CASSTGSLLAKNIQYF
clone size: -; D gene: -; V gene: TRBV5-4; J gene: TRBJ1-3; CDR3 DNA: TGTGCCAGCAGCCTAACAGGGAGCTCTGGAAACACCATATATTTT; CDR3 protein: CASSLTGSSGNTIYF
clone size: -; D gene: -; V gene: TRBV11-2; J gene: TRBJ1-1; CDR3 DNA: TGTGCCAGCAGCTCTACAGGGTCCGCCAACACTGAAGCTTTCTTT; CDR3 protein: CASSSTGSANTEAFF
clone size: once; D gene: TRBD1; V gene: TRBV11-2; J gene: TRBJ1-2; CDR3 DNA: TGTGCCAGCAGCTTAGCAGGGGGCAATGGCTACACCTTC; CDR3 protein: CASSLAGGNGYTF
clone size: -; D gene: -; V gene: TRBV27; J gene: TRBJ1-1; CDR3 DNA: TGTGCCAGCAGCAGGGGCTCTGAAGCTTTCTTT; CDR3 protein: CASSRGSEAFF
clone size: -; D gene: TRBD1; V gene: TRBV7-9; J gene: TRBJ1-4; CDR3 DNA: TGTGCCAGCAGCCACCGGGACAGGGGCCCTTCAACTAATGAAAAACTGTTTTTT; CDR3 protein: CASSHRDRGPSTNEKLFF
clone size: -; D gene: TRBD2; V gene: TRBV18; J gene: TRBJ2-2; CDR3 DNA: TGTGCCAGCCCGGGACTAGCGGTAACTCTCTCGAACACCGGGGAGCTGTTTTTT; CDR3 protein: CASPGLAVTLSNTGELFF
clone size: -; D gene: -; V gene: TRBV10-3; J gene: TRBJ2-7; CDR3 DNA: TGTGCCATCAGTGCTCCCTTCGGTACCGAGCAGTACTTC; CDR3 protein: CAISAPFGTEQYF
clone size: -; D gene: TRBD2; V gene: TRBV4-2; J gene: TRBJ2-1; CDR3 DNA: TGTGCCAGCAGCCAAGATCTTACTAGCGCATTTGAGCAGTTCTTC; CDR3 protein: CASSQDLTSAFEQFF
clone size: -; D gene: TRBD2; V gene: TRBV5-1; J gene: TRBJ2-5; CDR3 DNA: TGCGCCAGCAGCATCGCACCAGCGGGAGTTGAGGAGACCCAGTACTTC; CDR3 protein: CASSIAPAGVEETQYF
clone size: -; D gene: -; V gene: TRBV27; J gene: TRBJ2-7; CDR3 DNA: TGTGCCAGCACTGCGCGTGCAGGGATTGAGCAGTACTTC; CDR3 protein: CASTARAGIEQYF
clone size: -; D gene: -; V gene: TRBV9; J gene: TRBJ2-1; CDR3 DNA: TGTGCCAGCAGCGTAAACGGAGTCAATGAGCAGTTCTTC; CDR3 protein: CASSVNGVNEQFF
clone size: -; D gene: TRBD1; V gene: TRBV27; J gene: TRBJ1-1; CDR3 DNA: TGTGCCAGCACTCGGACAGGACCCTTTAACACTGAAGCTTTCTTT; CDR3 protein: CASTRTGPFNTEAFF
clone size: -; D gene: -; V gene: TRBV2; J gene: TRBJ2-3; CDR3 DNA: TGTGCCAGCGCGGAGGGGGCACATGCAGATACGCAGTATTTT; CDR3 protein: CASAEGAHADTQYF
clone size: -; D gene: TRBD1; V gene: TRBV9; J gene: TRBJ2-5; CDR3 DNA: TGTGCCAGCAGCGAGGAGGGACAGGGGGCTAGGGAGACCCAGTACTTC; CDR3 protein: CASSEEGQGARETQYF
clone size: once; D gene: TRBD1; V gene: TRBV6-1; J gene: TRBJ2-5; CDR3 DNA: TGTGCCAGCAGGCGGACAGGGGAAGAGACCCAGTACTTC; CDR3 protein: CASRRTGEETQYF
clone size: -; D gene: -; V gene: TRBV27; J gene: TRBJ1-1; CDR3 DNA: TGTGCCAGCAGACAACTATTGAACACTGAAGCTTTCTTT; CDR3 protein: CASRQLLNTEAFF
clone size: once; D gene: -; V gene: TRBV6-1; J gene: TRBJ2-1; CDR3 DNA: TGTGCCAGCAGTGTCCGTCCGGGGTTGAGGGAGGCGGCCTACAATGAGCAGTTCTTC; CDR3 protein: CASSVRPGLREAAYNEQFF
clone size: once; D gene: -; V gene: TRBV5-6; J gene: TRBJ2-3; CDR3 DNA: TGTGCCAGCAGCTTAGGAGCCCGGGGTTCGGATACGCAGTATTTT; CDR3 protein: CASSLGARGSDTQYF
clone size: -; D gene: -; V gene: TRBV27; J gene: TRBJ2-7; CDR3 DNA: TGTGCCAGCAGTTCCAGGACCTACGAGCAGTACTTC; CDR3 protein: CASSSRTYEQYF
clone size: -; D gene: -; V gene: TRBV19; J gene: TRBJ2-1; CDR3 DNA: TGTGCCAGTACCTTAGGCCCCGGGAATGAGCAGTTCTTC; CDR3 protein: CASTLGPGNEQFF
clone size: -; D gene: -; V gene: TRBV2; J gene: TRBJ1-4; CDR3 DNA: TGTGCCAGCACGGACGGGGCTAATGAAAAACTGTTTTTT; CDR3 protein: CASTDGANEKLFF
clone size: -; D gene: TRBD2; V gene: TRBV6-4; J gene: TRBJ2-1; CDR3 DNA: TGTGCCAGCAGTGACGGGCGGGAGGGCGGCGAGCAGTTCTTC; CDR3 protein: CASSDGREGGEQFF
clone size: -; D gene: -; V gene: TRBV30; J gene: TRBJ2-7; CDR3 DNA: TGTGCCTGGAGTCCGACAGGCACCTACGAGCAGTACTTC; CDR3 protein: CAWSPTGTYEQYF
clone size: -; D gene: TRBD1; V gene: TRBV19; J gene: TRBJ1-4; CDR3 DNA: TGTGCCAGTGCCCTGACAGGGGATAATGAAAAACTGTTTTTT; CDR3 protein: CASALTGDNEKLFF
clone size: -; D gene: -; V gene: TRBV9; J gene: TRBJ1-3; CDR3 DNA: TGTGCCAGCAGCGTAGGAGGGGGAAACACCATATATTTT; CDR3 protein: CASSVGGGNTIYF
clone size: -; D gene: -; V gene: TRBV19; J gene: TRBJ1-1; CDR3 DNA: TGTGCCAGTACCTACGACAGGTTGAACACTGAAGCTTTCTTT; CDR3 protein: CASTYDRLNTEAFF
clone size: -; D gene: -; V gene: TRBV18; J gene: TRBJ2-2; CDR3 DNA: TGTGCCAGCTCACATCCGGGAACTAACACCGGGGAGCTGTTTTTT; CDR3 protein: CASSHPGTNTGELFF
clone size: -; D gene: TRBD1; V gene: TRBV27; J gene: TRBJ2-5; CDR3 DNA: TGTGCCAGCAGTTCCGCCGGGACAGGGGGAAAACTGACCCAGTACTTC; CDR3 protein: CASSSAGTGGKLTQYF
clone size: -; D gene: -; V gene: TRBV4-1; J gene: TRBJ1-2; CDR3 DNA: TGCGCCAGCAGCCAACTACCCGGGACACAAATCTACTATGGCTACACCTTC; CDR3 protein: CASSQLPGTQIYYGYTF
clone size: once; D gene: -; V gene: TRBV7-3; J gene: TRBJ2-3; CDR3 DNA: TGTGCCAGCAGCAGATGGGAGTTGATTTTTACAGATACGCAGTATTTT; CDR3 protein: CASSRWELIFTDTQYF
clone size: -; D gene: TRBD1; V gene: TRBV2; J gene: TRBJ1-1; CDR3 DNA: TGTGCCAGCACCGGAGGAGGGGGCTTTGAAGCTTTCTTT; CDR3 protein: CASTGGGGFEAFF
clone size: -; D gene: -; V gene: TRBV6-1; J gene: TRBJ2-1; CDR3 DNA: TGTGCCAGCAGTGAAGTTCGGGTGGATGAGCAGTTCTTC; CDR3 protein: CASSEVRVDEQFF
clone size: -; D gene: -; V gene: TRBV28; J gene: TRBJ1-6; CDR3 DNA: TGTGCCAGCAGTTCTCAGGGTTTTCTAAATTCACCCCTCCACTTT; CDR3 protein: CASSSQGFLNSPLHF
clone size: -; D gene: -; V gene: TRBV6-5; J gene: TRBJ2-1; CDR3 DNA: TGTGCCAGCAGTTACGGGACATCGGGGTACAATGAGCAGTTCTTC; CDR3 protein: CASSYGTSGYNEQFF
clone size: -; D gene: -; V gene: TRBV6-5; J gene: TRBJ2-2; CDR3 DNA: TGTGCCAGCAGGGCCGGGACAACGAACACCGGGGAGCTGTTTTTT; CDR3 protein: CASRAGTTNTGELFF
clone size: -; D gene: TRBD1; V gene: TRBV19; J gene: TRBJ1-1; CDR3 DNA: TGTGCCAGTATCACCCCCGGACAGGGTGGCACTGAAGCTTTCTTT; CDR3 protein: CASITPGQGGTEAFF
clone size: -; D gene: -; V gene: TRBV7-2; J gene: TRBJ2-1; CDR3 DNA: TGTGCCAGCAGCTTAAGGGGGAATGAGCAGTTCTTC; CDR3 protein: CASSLRGNEQFF